The 18 T cell receptor beta chains in this list originate from one sample, sequenced in a study of blood T cell repertoires in COVID-19. Generated by immunoSEQ multiplex PCR, the TCRdb table keeps only in-frame clones and is missing some. The data hold roughly 150,000 clones, with around 82% observed a single time. The sample comprised peripheral blood. The receptors stem from a man aged 65 to 85 with active or convalescent COVID-19.

J is TRBJ1-5 and V is TRBV12-3 or TRBV12-4; D is unresolved. This CDR3 has 13 amino acids. Trimming took 6 bases from V and 6 from J, leaving 12 bases between them. CDR3 in DNA: TGTGCCAGCAGCCCCGGGCGGGGTCAGCCCCAGCATTTT. It encodes CASSPGRGQPQHF.

V and J are TRBV4-1 and TRBJ2-7, with D perhaps matching TRBD1 (5 bases). This CDR3 spans 15 amino acids. Germline lookup yields CDR1 MGHRA and CDR2 YSYEKL. V was cut by 4 bases and J by 0 bases, with 13 bases left in between. The CDR3 loop is CASSPRVFASYEQYF. CDR3 in DNA: TGCGCCAGCAGCCCCAGGGTATTCGCCTCCTACGAGCAGTACTTC.

In the case of this clone: One base away lies a much larger clone, so this may be a sequencing read error. This sample includes further DNA sequences coding for the same CDR3. The CDR3, as DNA: TGTGCCAGCAGTTTGCGGGAAAACTATGGCTACACCTTC. It encodes CASSLRENYGYTF. The chain recombines TRBV27 with TRBJ1-2; D not certain. The CDR3 is made up of 13 amino acids. V was shortened by 3 bases and J by 2 bases, with 7 bases between the two germline ends. Germline V lookup: CDR1 MNHEY, CDR2 SMNVEV (reference sequence).

This chain links TRBV19 with TRBJ2-4; possible D gene TRBD2, 6 bases. The ends were cut back, 10 bases at V and 5 bases at J, with 18 bases in the middle. There are 14 residues in the CDR3. Germline-derived CDR1 and CDR2 are LNHDA and SQIVND (reference sequence). The CDR3 loop is CATTGDPRENIQYF. CDR3 in DNA: TGTGCCACCACGGGGGACCCTAGGGAAAACATTCAGTACTTC.

The chain combines TRBV5-4 with TRBJ2-7; maybe TRBD1 (6 bases). Germline V lookup: CDR1 SGHNT, CDR2 YYREEE (reference sequence). The V end was cut by 0 bases, the J end by 5 bases, with 12 bases between. CDR3 size: 14 residues. The CDR3 DNA reads as TGTGCCAGCAGCTTGGATCTCACAGGGAACGAGCAGTACTTC. Translated, it gives CASSLDLTGNEQYF.

V and J are TRBV18 and TRBJ2-7; a weak D match, TRBD1 (5 bases). The CDR3 has 15 amino acids. The V gene's germline CDR1 is KGHSH and CDR2 LQKENI. Trimming stripped 2 bases from V and 2 bases from J, with 13 bases between. CDR3 sequence: CASSPTDTFTYEQYF. The CDR3, as DNA: TGTGCCAGCTCACCAACGGACACTTTTACCTACGAGCAGTACTTC.

This chain connects TRBV7-9 to TRBJ1-2; 9 positions match TRBD1. Germline CDR1 reads SEHNR; CDR2 reads FQNEAQ (reference sequence). The CDR3 is 15 amino acids. V shed 8 bases, J shed 6 bases, and the junction held 13 bases outside the gene matches. In DNA form, the CDR3 reads TGTGCCAGCCTCCGAGGGACAGGGAGAGTCCATGGCTACACCTTC. This codes for CASLRGTGRVHGYTF.

V and J are TRBV4-3 and TRBJ2-2; D not resolved. This CDR3 spans 15 amino acids. CDR1 is LGHNA and CDR2 is YSLEER in the germline V gene. Trimming stripped 0 bases from V and 4 bases from J, with 9 bases between. This CDR3 is CASSQEALVTGELFF. CDR3 DNA sequence: TGCGCCAGCAGCCAAGAGGCCCTCGTCACCGGGGAGCTGTTTTTT.

The rearrangement uses TRBV5-1 and TRBJ1-5; TRBD1 aligns across 7 bases. CDR1 SGHRS and CDR2 YFSETQ come from the germline V gene. CDR3 length: 15 amino acids. Losses at the gene ends were 5 bases for V and 7 bases for J; bases not matched to a gene: 12. In DNA form, the CDR3 reads TGCGCCAGCAGTACCCAGGGGGAGACTGGACAGCCCCAGCATTTT. Translation gives CASSTQGETGQPQHF. Looking up the rest from reference TRBV5-1 and TRBJ1-5 gives the full variable domain: KAGVTQTPRYLIKTRGQQVTLSCSPISGHRSVSWYQQTPGQGLQFLFEYFSETQRNKGNFPGRFSGRQFSNSRSEMNVSTLELGDSALYLCASSTQGETGQPQHFGDGTRLSIL.

This chain connects TRBV4-2 to TRBJ2-5; D may be TRBD1 (5 bases). V lost 3 bases and J 4 bases, leaving 9 bases between the germline ends. Per germline, CDR1 LGHNA and CDR2 YNFKEQ. The CDR3 is 13 residues long. For the CDR3, the DNA is TGTGCCAGCAGCCAGAGTAGGGGAGAGACCCAGTACTTC. This codes for CASSQSRGETQYF.

The CDR3 bases are TGTGCCAGCAGTCCCTTGGGGGAGGGGAGAAACATTCAGTACTTC. It encodes CASSPLGEGRNIQYF. V gene TRBV28 combines with J gene TRBJ2-4, with TRBD2 identical over 7 bases. The CDR3 contains 15 residues. CDR1 and CDR2 (germline): MDHEN, SYDVKM. Trimming at V came to 5 bases and at J to 6 bases, leaving 10 bases not matched to a gene.

V gene TRBV27 combines with J gene TRBJ1-1, with a possible D match to TRBD1 (6 bases). The CDR3 runs to 16 residues. Per the germline V gene, CDR1 is MNHEY and CDR2 is SMNVEV (reference sequence). Trimming removed 5 bases from V and 0 bases from J, with 16 bases in between. This CDR3 is CASSTPTGIMNTEAFF. CDR3 DNA sequence: TGTGCCAGCAGTACCCCCACAGGGATCATGAACACTGAAGCTTTCTTT.

J is TRBJ1-4 and V is TRBV6-1; perhaps TRBD1 as D (6 bases). CDR3 length: 15 amino acids. Trimming stripped 1 base from V and 6 bases from J, with 12 bases between. The germline CDR1 and CDR2 sequences are MNHNS and SASEGT. CDR3: CASSEDRAVYEKLFF. The DNA for the CDR3 is TGTGCCAGCAGTGAAGACAGGGCGGTATATGAAAAACTGTTTTTT.

This rearrangement joins TRBV5-4 to TRBJ2-7; the D call may be TRBD1 or TRBD2 (5 bases each). V lost 4 bases and J 3 bases, leaving 14 bases between the germline ends. Germline V gene sequence: CDR1 SGHNT, CDR2 YYREEE (reference sequence). The CDR3 is 14 residues long. The CDR3 sequence: CASSVGLAFYEQYF. CDR3 bases: TGTGCCAGCAGCGTGGGGCTAGCTTTCTACGAGCAGTACTTC.

The chain couples TRBV24-1 to TRBJ2-2; no firm D call. The V and J ends lost 8 bases and 1 base respectively, with 10 bases between them. This CDR3 has 14 amino acids. Germline V CDR1 and CDR2: KGHDR, SFDVKD. CDR3 DNA sequence: TGTGCCACCAAAGCCCCAGGGAACACCGGGGAGCTGTTTTTT. Amino acid sequence: CATKAPGNTGELFF.

The rearrangement uses TRBV28 and TRBJ2-7; 7 bases align to TRBD1. This CDR3 has 12 residues. The germline CDR1 and CDR2 sequences are MDHEN and SYDVKM. Unmatched junction bases numbered 6, after V lost 8 bases and J lost 5 bases. The CDR3 nucleotides read TGTGCCAGCCAGGGGGTTATTGACGAGCAGTACTTC. Encoded protein: CASQGVIDEQYF.

The V and J genes are TRBV5-4 and TRBJ1-4; TRBD1 agrees at 10 bases. Germline V CDR1 and CDR2: SGHNT, YYREEE (reference sequence). V shed 4 bases, J shed 7 bases, and the junction held 7 bases outside the gene matches. This CDR3 region has 15 residues. Here the CDR3 reads CASSTPGQGIEKLFF. Written as DNA, the CDR3 is TGTGCCAGCAGCACCCCGGGACAGGGGATTGAAAAACTGTTTTTT.

The chain joins TRBV2 to TRBJ2-2, with TRBD1 matching 7 bases. This CDR3 is 15 amino acids long. With 7 bases clipped from V and 4 bases from J, the junction kept 9 bases outside the gene matches. Per the germline V gene, CDR1 is SNHLY and CDR2 is FYNNEI. CDR3 nucleotides: TGTGCCAGCATAAGTATAGGGGGCCCCACCGGGGAGCTGTTTTTT. Amino acid sequence: CASISIGGPTGELFF. Full variable domain (outside the CDR3, taken from reference TRBV2 and TRBJ2-2): EPEVTQTPSHQVTQMGQEVILRCVPISNHLYFYWYRQILGQKVEFLVSFYNNEISEKSEIFDDQFSVERPDGSNFTLKIRSTKLEDSAMYFCASISIGGPTGELFFGEGSRLTVL.